The 28 T cell receptor beta chains presented below share a single source sample, sequenced in a study of post-analysis software for immune sequencing data. Study-wide results and limits: Patients carried a handful of TRBV segments more frequently than controls did, and TRBV5-6, TRBV5-1 and TRBV20-1 were among them.

Which antigens these TCRs recognize remains unknown. Unique molecular identifiers were present in the TCR beta cDNA libraries. TCRdb ran MiXCR on the PCR reads and lists one entry per CDR3 protein. The data hold hundreds of thousands of distinct CDR3 sequences, with roughly 27% observed a single time. Sample: blood. The receptors come from a girl aged 10-17 years with multiple sclerosis.

This clonotype was counted between two and nine times. The chain employs TRBV12-3 or TRBV12-4 and TRBJ2-3, with D tentatively TRBD1 or TRBD2 (7 bases each). This CDR3 region has 14 residues. Trimming pared 7 bases from V and 8 bases from J, leaving 19 bases between. Here the CDR3 DNA reads TGTGCCAGCACCGACCCCGACAGGGAGGGTACGCAGTATTTT. Its protein is CASTDPDREGTQYF.

This chain uses TRBV7-2 with TRBJ2-5; D unclear. The CDR3 runs to 16 residues. Germline assignment: CDR1 SGHTA and CDR2 FQGNSA. V lost 1 base to trimming and J lost 11 bases, with 23 bases between them. In DNA, the CDR3 is TGTGCCAGCAGCTTAGGTCGGGCCACCTCCATTCTACAGCAGTACTTC. It codes for CASSLGRATSILQQYF. Full variable domain (missing parts from reference TRBV7-2 and TRBJ2-5): GAGVSQSPSNKVTEKGKDVELRCDPISGHTALYWYRQSLGQGLEFLIYFQGNSAPDKSGLPSDRFSAERTGGSVSTLTIQRTQQEDSAVYLCASSLGRATSILQQYFGPGTRLLVL.

This clonotype occurred once. The gene calls are TRBV20-1 and TRBJ1-1; TRBD1 is a possible D gene (5 bases). CDR1 is DFQATT, CDR2 SNEGSKA, per germline (reference sequence). This CDR3 is 13 amino acids long. The germline V and J ends were trimmed by 4 bases and 7 bases, with 16 bases remaining between them. The CDR3 sequence: CSAKKGRALEAFF. The CDR3 DNA follows: TGCAGTGCTAAAAAGGGACGGGCGCTTGAAGCTTTCTTT.

The CDR3 sequence: CASSPWTGASYNEQFF. The CDR3 DNA reads TGTGCCAGCAGTCCATGGACTGGTGCATCCTACAATGAGCAGTTCTTC. The V and J genes are TRBV28 and TRBJ2-1; the D gene is possibly TRBD2 (5 bases). V was pared by 5 bases and J by 1 base, with 15 bases between. The CDR3 is 16 amino acids. Germline CDR1 and CDR2: MDHEN and SYDVKM.

This clonotype appeared a few times. This chain connects TRBV29-1 to TRBJ2-1; TRBD1 is a possible D gene (6 bases). The last part of the DNA fits TRBJ2-7 better; the J call may be wrong. Germline V gene sequence: CDR1 SQVTM, CDR2 ANQGSEA. This CDR3 comprises 14 residues. CDR3 DNA sequence: TGCAGCGCCTTTACAGGGATTGTCGTGAATGAGCAGTACTTC. Translation: CSAFTGIVVNEQYF.

The gene calls are TRBV4-3 and TRBJ2-1; D might be TRBD2 (6 bases). CDR1 and CDR2 from the germline V gene are LGHNA and YSLEER. Trimming took 1 base from V and 1 from J, leaving 14 bases between them. The CDR3 totals 17 residues. CDR3 sequence reads: CASSQVRPGLSYNEQFF. The CDR3 coding sequence is TGCGCCAGCAGCCAAGTACGGCCCGGACTATCCTACAATGAGCAGTTCTTC.

This clonotype was counted a few times. V and J are TRBV20-1 and TRBJ2-7; D unresolved. Trimming left V 5 bases short and J 0 bases short, with 8 bases between. In germline, CDR1 is DFQATT, CDR2 SNEGSKA (reference sequence). The CDR3 is 12 amino acids. This CDR3 reads CSAWSSSYEQYF. DNA of the CDR3: TGCAGTGCTTGGAGCAGCTCCTACGAGCAGTACTTC.

This clonotype has more than one count but fewer than ten. The chain links TRBV5-1 to TRBJ1-1, with 9 bases matching TRBD1. Trimming cost V 0 bases and J 6 bases; bases outside gene matches: 3. This CDR3 spans 14 amino acids. CDR1 and CDR2 (germline): SGHRS, YFSETQ. CDR3 in amino acids: CASSLEGQGPEAFF. The CDR3 region has the DNA TGCGCCAGCAGCTTGGAGGGACAGGGCCCTGAAGCTTTCTTT.

The chain uses TRBV29-1 and TRBJ2-7, with 7 positions matching TRBD1. CDR1 and CDR2 from the germline V gene are SQVTM and ANQGSEA. This CDR3 comprises 14 residues. J lost 0 bases, V lost 5 bases, and 7 bases had no gene match. In nucleotides, the CDR3 is TGCAGCGTTAGCAGACAGGGAACCTCCTACGAGCAGTACTTC. Encoded protein: CSVSRQGTSYEQYF.

This sequence joins TRBV11-2 and TRBJ2-1, with a weak D call TRBD2 (5 bases). This CDR3 comprises 16 residues. Per the germline V gene, CDR1 is SGHAT and CDR2 is FQNNGV. V lost 5 bases, J lost 0 bases, and 14 bases lay in between. The CDR3 nucleotides are TGTGCCAGCAGCGATAGGACGGGGAGCTCCTACAATGAGCAGTTCTTC. Its protein product is CASSDRTGSSYNEQFF.

The chain carries TRBV4-3 and TRBJ2-5; a possible D gene is TRBD2 (7 bases). CDR1 and CDR2 from the germline V gene are LGHNA and YSLEER. V was cut by 3 bases and J by 1 base, with 15 bases left in between. The CDR3 extends over 16 amino acids. This CDR3 is CASSQGGGQSQETQYF. For the CDR3, the DNA is TGCGCCAGCAGCCAGGGGGGGGGACAATCCCAAGAGACCCAGTACTTC.

The rearrangement joins TRBV7-2 to TRBJ2-7; D gene unclear. Judging by the DNA end, TRBJ2-5 fits better; the J call may be wrong. The CDR3 has 16 residues. Looked up from germline, CDR1 is SGHTA and CDR2 is FQGNSA. CDR3 sequence: CASSLGGLWAKETQYF. In DNA, the CDR3 is TGTGCCAGCAGCTTGGGCGGCCTCTGGGCAAAAGAGACCCAGTACTTC.

This clonotype came up a few times. The chain carries TRBV29-1 and TRBJ2-7; TRBD2 matches 11 bases. The germline gives CDR1 SQVTM, CDR2 ANQGSEA. After removal of 5 bases from V and 2 bases from J, the junction contained 5 bases not matched to a gene. CDR3 length equals 14 residues. The CDR3 loop is CSVPGTSGAYEQYF. CDR3 in DNA: TGCAGCGTTCCCGGGACTAGCGGCGCCTACGAGCAGTACTTC.

This clonotype was recorded a few times. The chain combines TRBV6-5 with TRBJ2-1; D not certain. This CDR3 is built from 14 residues. Per the germline V gene, CDR1 is MNHEY and CDR2 is SVGAGI. V dropped 2 bases and J dropped 4 bases, with 9 bases sitting between them. CDR3 DNA sequence: TGTGCCAGCAGTTACGGGCAGGTGTACAATGAGCAGTTCTTC. Translation gives CASSYGQVYNEQFF.

This clonotype has only a few counts. V usage is TRBV7-2 and J usage is TRBJ2-3; no clear D. Trimming shortened V by 8 bases and J by 0 bases, and 12 bases separated the two germline ends. The V gene's germline CDR1 is SGHTA and CDR2 FQGNSA. This CDR3 spans 14 amino acids. The CDR3 nucleotides read TGTGCCAGCTCCAACGGAGTTAGCACAGATACGCAGTATTTT. Translated, it gives CASSNGVSTDTQYF.

This clonotype was counted a single time. This chain connects TRBV7-2 to TRBJ1-2; D unresolved. The V gene lost 2 bases and the J gene lost 6 bases, with 16 bases spanning the gap. The CDR3 length is 15 residues. Germline V gives CDR1 SGHTA, CDR2 FQGNSA. The chain's CDR3 is CASSLRGTYADGYTF. DNA for the CDR3: TGTGCCAGCAGCTTACGGGGTACCTACGCGGATGGCTACACCTTC. Combining the CDR3 with reference TRBV7-2 and TRBJ1-2 gives the whole variable domain GAGVSQSPSNKVTEKGKDVELRCDPISGHTALYWYRQSLGQGLEFLIYFQGNSAPDKSGLPSDRFSAERTGGSVSTLTIQRTQQEDSAVYLCASSLRGTYADGYTFGSGTRLTVV.

The rearrangement uses TRBV7-8 and TRBJ2-4; 7 nucleotides agree with TRBD1. The CDR3 runs 16 residues. V shed 5 bases and J 9 bases; nucleotides not matched to a gene: 16. The germline CDR1 and CDR2 sequences are SGHVS and FQNEAQ. The CDR3 protein is CASSALLGGSQGIQYF. The CDR3 nucleotides are TGTGCCAGCAGCGCCCTACTAGGGGGCTCACAGGGCATTCAGTACTTC.

The rearrangement links TRBV6-2 or TRBV6-3 to TRBJ2-5; 8 bases map to TRBD1. The length of the CDR3 is 14 residues. Trimming took 2 bases from V and 4 from J; bases not matched to a gene: 3. Germline V gene sequence: CDR1 MNHEY, CDR2 SVGEGT. The CDR3 region has the DNA TGTGCCAGCAGTTACGCGGGACAGGTAGAGACCCAGTACTTC. Its protein product is CASSYAGQVETQYF.

This chain links TRBV7-9 with TRBJ1-1; D uncertain. V was pared by 1 base and J by 1 base, with 7 bases between. The CDR3 contains 14 residues. The germline gives CDR1 SEHNR, CDR2 FQNEAQ (reference sequence). The CDR3 DNA follows: TGTGCCAGCAGCTTAGTGGTACGGAACACTGAAGCTTTCTTT. Residues: CASSLVVRNTEAFF.

There are a few counts of this clonotype. V and J are TRBV28 and TRBJ1-1, with D hard to call. V was cut by 3 bases and J by 2 bases, with 10 bases left in between. This CDR3 has 14 residues. Germline V CDR1 and CDR2: MDHEN, SYDVKM. In nucleotides, the CDR3 is TGTGCCAGCAGTTTCTCCCCTGTCAACACTGAAGCTTTCTTT. Protein sequence: CASSFSPVNTEAFF.

This clonotype was found many times. J is TRBJ2-5 and V is TRBV5-5, with TRBD2 identical over 7 bases. This CDR3 is 15 amino acids long. J lost 5 bases, V lost 6 bases, and 13 bases had no gene match. In germline, CDR1 is SGHKS, CDR2 YYEKEE (reference sequence). The CDR3 is CASMPGREDGETQYF. DNA of the CDR3: TGTGCCAGCATGCCGGGACGGGAGGATGGGGAGACCCAGTACTTC.

Worth noting for this clonotype: One junction end disagrees with the germline gene, perhaps due to a read error. The J gene is TRBJ2-1, the V gene TRBV6-1; 13 bases fit TRBD2. CDR3 length: 14 residues. CDR1 and CDR2 from the germline V gene are MNHNS and SASEGT. This CDR3 is CANSEPGLAGYPFF. The CDR3 nucleotides read TGTGCCAACAGTGAACCGGGACTAGCGGGATATCCGTTCTTC.

In its sample, this clonotype was seen a few times. The chain combines TRBV10-1 with TRBJ1-1; maybe TRBD1 (5 bases). The CDR3 length is 13 residues. In germline, CDR1 is WNHNN, CDR2 SYGVQD (reference sequence). The V and J ends lost 2 bases and 8 bases respectively, with 12 bases between them. The CDR3 region is CASSEPGGREAFF. DNA for the CDR3: TGCGCCAGCAGTGAGCCGGGGGGACGGGAAGCTTTCTTT.

This clonotype turned up a few times. J is TRBJ2-3 and V is TRBV20-1; 10 nucleotides match TRBD2. The trim removed 2 bases at V and 5 bases at J, leaving 7 bases unmatched. CDR3 length: 15 amino acids. Germline V gives CDR1 DFQATT, CDR2 SNEGSKA (reference sequence). The CDR3 is CSARIAGGLGDTQYF. The CDR3 nucleotides read TGCAGTGCTAGAATAGCGGGGGGCCTAGGAGATACGCAGTATTTT.

The chain couples TRBV10-3 to TRBJ2-5; tentative D call: TRBD2 (5 bases). The CDR3 has 13 residues. V was cut by 8 bases and J by 7 bases, with 17 bases left in between. Looked up from germline, CDR1 is ENHRY and CDR2 is SYGVKD. CDR3 coding DNA: TGTGCCATCGCGTTCGAGGGATCGGGGACCCAGTACTTC. Amino acid sequence: CAIAFEGSGTQYF.

This clonotype has just a few counts. The chain joins TRBV15 to TRBJ2-3; D assignment may be TRBD1 or TRBD2 (5 bases each). This CDR3 has 14 residues. Germline assignment: CDR1 LNHNV and CDR2 YYDKDF (reference sequence). Trimming stripped 1 base from V and 1 base from J, with 6 bases between. This CDR3 is CATSRVGRTDTQYF. DNA of the CDR3: TGTGCCACCAGCAGAGTGGGACGCACAGATACGCAGTATTTT.

The V call is TRBV27, the J call TRBJ1-1; D call uncertain. The CDR3 extends over 16 amino acids. The germline V gene encodes CDR1 MNHEY and CDR2 SMNVEV (reference sequence). V gave up 1 base and J gave up 4 bases, with 16 bases separating them. The CDR3 nucleotides read TGTGCCAGCAGTTTATGTCCCCCGTCCAGCGTCACTGAAGCTTTCTTT. This translates into CASSLCPPSSVTEAFF.

The sample holds a few counts of this clonotype. The rearrangement links TRBV7-8 to TRBJ1-2; 10 positions agree with TRBD1. CDR1 is SGHVS and CDR2 is FQNEAQ in the germline V gene. After removal of 4 bases from V and 8 bases from J, the junction contained 13 bases not matched to a gene. The CDR3 consists of 16 residues. For the CDR3, the DNA is TGTGCCAGCAGCTCCCCGAGACAGGGGGCTGCTGGCGGCTACACCTTC. It specifies CASSSPRQGAAGGYTF.